Shown below are 30 T cell receptor beta chains from a single sample sequenced in a study of blood T cell repertoires in COVID-19. Produced via immunoSEQ multiplex PCR; TCRdb's table is partial and in-frame only. The data show around 41,000 clones, around four fifths seen once. The sample taken for sequencing was peripheral blood. All receptors come from a woman aged 80 or older with active or convalescent COVID-19.

The genes are TRBV19 and TRBJ1-5; no reliable D call. Germline V gene sequence: CDR1 LNHDA, CDR2 SQIVND (reference sequence). CDR3 size: 12 residues. V was trimmed by 8 bases and J by 6 bases, leaving 11 bases between them. The chain's CDR3 is CASYAAGQPQHF. The CDR3 DNA reads TGTGCCAGTTACGCGGCGGGTCAGCCCCAGCATTTT.

V is TRBV4-1 and J is TRBJ1-2; no reliable D call. Trimming took off 4 bases at V and 5 bases at J, with 20 bases between the two ends. CDR3 length: 16 residues. The germline CDR1 and CDR2 sequences are MGHRA and YSYEKL. DNA for the CDR3: TGCGCCAGCAGCCCCACCTCGGAGGTTGCAATTTATGGCTACACCTTC. As protein: CASSPTSEVAIYGYTF.

The rearrangement links TRBV18 to TRBJ2-7, with TRBD1 matching 9 bases. The CDR3 length is 15 residues. From germline, CDR1 is KGHSH and CDR2 LQKENI. With 4 bases clipped from V and 2 bases from J, the junction kept 6 bases outside the gene matches. The CDR3 nucleotides are TGTGCCAGCTCACTTGGGACAGGGCACACCTACGAGCAGTACTTC. Protein: CASSLGTGHTYEQYF.

The V and J genes are TRBV6-5 and TRBJ1-1, with D perhaps matching TRBD1 (6 bases). Trimming stripped 4 bases from V and 9 bases from J, with 12 bases between. The CDR3 extends over 12 amino acids. The germline V gene encodes CDR1 MNHEY and CDR2 SVGAGI. The CDR3 nucleotides read TGTGCCAGCAGTTCAAACAGGGAGCAAGCTTTCTTT. Translating gives CASSSNREQAFF.

CDR3 loop: CASSQERTTANTGELFF. The CDR3 DNA is TGTGCCAGCAGCCAAGAAAGAACGACTGCGAACACCGGGGAGCTGTTTTTT. V is TRBV3-1 (or the pseudogene TRBV3-2) and J is TRBJ2-2; D gene ambiguous. CDR3 length: 17 amino acids. V gave up 0 bases and J gave up 0 bases, with 11 bases separating them. Germline CDR1 is LGHDT and CDR2 is YNNKEL (reference sequence).

The chain employs TRBV7-2 and TRBJ1-3; the D is unclear. The germline V and J ends were trimmed by 3 bases and 0 bases, with 6 bases remaining between them. Germline values: CDR1 SGHTA, CDR2 FQGNSA. The CDR3 runs 14 residues. In DNA, the CDR3 is TGTGCCAGCAGCTTTTTGAGCTCTGGAAACACCATATATTTT. It yields the protein CASSFLSSGNTIYF.

This clone occurred once. The J gene is TRBJ2-2, the V gene TRBV30; 8 bases are a match to TRBD2. J gave up 5 bases and V 0 bases, and 8 bases lay outside the gene matches. Germline CDR1 GTSNPN, CDR2 SVGIG (reference sequence). This CDR3 comprises 16 residues. The CDR3 sequence is CAWSVPPGGGTGELFF. The CDR3 nucleotides are TGTGCCTGGAGTGTACCCCCCGGGGGGGGAACCGGGGAGCTGTTTTTT.

The chain recombines TRBV9 with TRBJ2-1; 8 bases fit TRBD1. Trimming at V came to 2 bases and at J to 8 bases, leaving 6 bases not matched to a gene. Per the germline V gene, CDR1 is SGDLS and CDR2 is YYNGEE. The CDR3 sequence is 14 residues long. The chain's CDR3 is CASSVDRARDEQFF. The CDR3 nucleotides are TGTGCCAGCAGCGTGGACAGGGCACGGGATGAGCAGTTCTTC.

This clone was observed once. The gene calls are TRBV28 and TRBJ2-3; D ambiguous. Germline loops: CDR1 MDHEN, CDR2 SYDVKM. There are 13 residues in the CDR3. Trimming removed 6 bases from V and 4 bases from J, with 11 bases in between. The CDR3 sequence: CASSLRSPDTQYF. The CDR3 DNA sequence: TGTGCCAGCAGCCTGAGATCGCCAGATACGCAGTATTTT.

This chain uses TRBV7-3 with TRBJ2-3, with 7 bases aligning to TRBD2. Losses at the gene ends were 5 bases for V and 0 bases for J; bases not matched to a gene: 2. This CDR3 has 14 amino acids. The germline gives CDR1 SGHTA, CDR2 FQGTGA. The CDR3 sequence is CASSPSGSTDTQYF. CDR3 nucleotides: TGTGCCAGCAGCCCTAGCGGTAGCACAGATACGCAGTATTTT.

This clone was observed a few times. The gene calls are TRBV28 and TRBJ2-7; D is possibly TRBD2 (6 bases). The CDR3 has 17 residues. CDR1 and CDR2 (germline): MDHEN, SYDVKM. V was shortened by 2 bases and J by 3 bases, with 20 bases between the two germline ends. The CDR3 sequence: CASSLVVVGGQGYEQYF. CDR3 nucleotides: TGTGCCAGCAGTTTAGTTGTTGTAGGAGGGCAGGGCTACGAGCAGTACTTC.

The chain links TRBV6-1 to TRBJ1-5; D unclear. The CDR3 spans 16 residues. Looked up from germline, CDR1 is MNHNS and CDR2 is SASEGT. V dropped 0 bases and J dropped 4 bases, with 13 bases sitting between them. Here the CDR3 DNA reads TGTGCCAGCAGTGAAGCTGTCGGGTTAGGTAATCAGCCCCAGCATTTT. This gives the protein CASSEAVGLGNQPQHF.

The rearrangement uses TRBV28 and TRBJ2-7; weak D call: TRBD2 (6 bases). Between the trimmed V and J ends, which lost 10 bases and 4 bases, there was a span of 23 bases. The CDR3 length is 15 residues. Germline-derived CDR1 and CDR2 are MDHEN and SYDVKM. The DNA of the CDR3 is TGTGCCACCCAGCTTGCTGGTAGCGGACTTTACGAGCAGTACTTC. This gives the protein CATQLAGSGLYEQYF.

V gene TRBV7-9 combines with J gene TRBJ2-1; D perhaps matches TRBD1 (6 bases). The length of the CDR3 is 16 residues. With 5 bases removed from V and 2 bases from J, the gap between germline ends came to 16 bases. Germline CDR1 is SEHNR and CDR2 is FQNEAQ (reference sequence). In DNA form, the CDR3 reads TGTGCCAGCAGCCGCATGAGTCAGGGGACCTACAATGAGCAGTTCTTC. It yields the protein CASSRMSQGTYNEQFF.

The chain recombines TRBV4-3 with TRBJ1-1; perhaps TRBD1 as D (6 bases). V was cut by 0 bases and J by 5 bases, with 16 bases left in between. From germline, CDR1 is LGHNA and CDR2 YSLEER. This CDR3 is 16 amino acids long. In DNA form, the CDR3 reads TGCGCCAGCAGCCAAGATCATCGGCAGGGGCGAACTGAAGCTTTCTTT. This sequence encodes CASSQDHRQGRTEAFF.

The chain is built from TRBV28 and TRBJ1-2; 8 nucleotides agree with TRBD1. The CDR3 runs 16 residues. V dropped 9 bases and J dropped 10; count of bases not matched to a gene: 22. Germline CDR1 reads MDHEN; CDR2 reads SYDVKM. As DNA, the CDR3 is TGTGCCAGTAACCCCCCGGTTGGGGGACAGGAGGGAGACTACACCTTC. This encodes CASNPPVGGQEGDYTF.

The rearrangement joins TRBV27 to TRBJ2-1; 14 nucleotides agree with TRBD2. Trimming at V came to 10 bases and at J to 12 bases, leaving 11 bases not matched to a gene. The CDR3 has 14 amino acids. Germline loops: CDR1 MNHEY, CDR2 SMNVEV (reference sequence). The CDR3 nucleotides are TGTGCCACTCATCCGGGACTAGCGGGAGTACGGCAGTTCTTC. Protein product: CATHPGLAGVRQFF.

The J gene is TRBJ2-1, the V gene TRBV18; TRBD1 agrees at 8 bases. The CDR3 consists of 15 residues. V was clipped by 6 bases and J by 2 bases; unmatched bases: 6. CDR1 and CDR2 from the germline V gene are KGHSH and LQKENI. CDR3 residues: CASSDRDRTYNEQFF. The CDR3 DNA reads as TGTGCCAGCTCGGACCGGGACAGGACCTACAATGAGCAGTTCTTC.

The chain couples TRBV5-6 to TRBJ2-2; no definite D call. V was clipped by 0 bases and J by 0 bases, with 9 bases between them. Germline-derived CDR1 and CDR2 are SGHDT and YYEEEE. The CDR3 extends over 16 amino acids. This CDR3 reads CASSLGGGANTGELFF. For the CDR3, the DNA is TGTGCCAGCAGCTTGGGAGGCGGAGCGAACACCGGGGAGCTGTTTTTT.

V and J are TRBV6-5 and TRBJ2-3; the match to TRBD2 covers 8 bases. The germline V gene has CDR1 MNHEY and CDR2 SVGAGI. The ends lost 10 bases at V and 3 bases at J; junction bases unmatched: 9. The length of the CDR3 is 14 residues. In DNA form, the CDR3 reads TGTGCCACCAAGGAAACTAGCGGAACAGATACGCAGTATTTT. Protein product: CATKETSGTDTQYF.

The rearrangement links TRBV28 to TRBJ2-1, with 7 bases that match TRBD2. The CDR3 sequence is 15 residues long. Germline CDR1 is MDHEN and CDR2 is SYDVKM. Germline trimming cut 2 bases from V and 9 bases from J; bases unmatched to any gene: 10. CDR3 sequence reads: CASSLPSTLAAEQFF. The CDR3 bases are TGTGCCAGCAGTTTACCCAGCACCCTAGCGGCTGAGCAGTTCTTC.

J is TRBJ2-1 and V is TRBV5-4; the match to TRBD1 covers 11 bases. The CDR3 length is 14 residues. CDR1 is SGHNT and CDR2 is YYREEE in the germline V gene (reference sequence). Trimming took 4 bases from V and 5 from J; bases not matched to a gene: 2. The CDR3 DNA sequence: TGTGCCAGCAGCGCGGGACAGGGGGACAATGAGCAGTTCTTC. Translating gives CASSAGQGDNEQFF. Complete variable domain (other parts from reference TRBV5-4 and TRBJ2-1): ETGVTQSPTHLIKTRGQQVTLRCSSQSGHNTVSWYQQALGQGPQFIFQYYREEENGRGNFPPRFSGLQFPNYSSELNVNALELDDSALYLCASSAGQGDNEQFFGPGTRLTVL.

This clone was picked up one time. The chain carries TRBV12-3 or TRBV12-4 and TRBJ1-1; D gene unclear. V lost 8 bases and J lost 5, with 15 bases in between. The CDR3 has 13 residues. The CDR3 reads CASRITRRTEAFF. CDR3 coding DNA: TGTGCCAGCCGAATCACACGGAGGACTGAAGCTTTCTTT.

This clone appeared a single time. The V gene is TRBV6-1, the J gene TRBJ1-2; tentatively, D is TRBD1 (6 bases). Trimming took off 1 base at V and 3 bases at J, with 12 bases between the two ends. CDR1 MNHNS and CDR2 SASEGT come from the germline V gene. The CDR3 is made up of 15 amino acids. DNA of the CDR3: TGTGCCAGCAGTGAAGGGGCAGGGGAATACTATGGCTACACCTTC. This translates into CASSEGAGEYYGYTF.

This chain connects TRBV14 to TRBJ1-2, with 10 positions matching TRBD1. Germline CDR1 SGHDN, CDR2 FVKESK. The CDR3 length is 14 residues. V was pared by 1 base and J by 8 bases, with 4 bases of the junction left unmatched. The CDR3 sequence is CASSQAMGQGGYTF. The CDR3 DNA reads TGTGCCAGCAGCCAAGCCATGGGACAGGGGGGCTACACCTTC.

This clone was counted only a few times. V is TRBV5-8 and J is TRBJ1-2; D possibly corresponds to TRBD1 (6 bases). CDR3 length: 13 amino acids. With 5 bases removed from V and 8 bases from J, the gap between germline ends came to 16 bases. The germline CDR1 and CDR2 sequences are SGHTS and YDEGEE. The CDR3 is CASSLTGTMGYTF. CDR3 nucleotides: TGTGCCAGCAGTTTGACAGGAACTATGGGCTACACCTTC.

The V call is TRBV5-1, the J call TRBJ2-3, with 10 bases lining up with TRBD1. Germline trimming cut 4 bases from V and 1 base from J; bases unmatched to any gene: 3. CDR1 is SGHRS and CDR2 is YFSETQ in the germline V gene. The CDR3 has 15 amino acids. CDR3 residues: CASSPGQGGTDTQYF. The CDR3 coding sequence is TGCGCCAGCAGCCCCGGACAGGGGGGCACAGATACGCAGTATTTT.

The gene calls are TRBV2 and TRBJ1-2; TRBD1 matches at 7 bases. J was trimmed by 1 base and V by 6 bases; bases with no gene match: 8. Germline V gene lookup returns CDR1 SNHLY and CDR2 FYNNEI. This CDR3 region has 15 residues. The CDR3 reads CASRRTQGFNYGYTF. The CDR3 DNA sequence: TGTGCCAGCAGGCGGACACAGGGGTTTAACTATGGCTACACCTTC.

J is TRBJ1-1 and V is TRBV18; 10 bases agree with TRBD1. This CDR3 is built from 16 residues. Germline assignment: CDR1 KGHSH and CDR2 LQKENI. Trimming took 5 bases from V and 0 from J; bases not matched to a gene: 6. CDR3 residues: CASSKGQGVMNTEAFF. As DNA, the CDR3 is TGTGCCAGCTCAAAAGGACAGGGGGTGATGAACACTGAAGCTTTCTTT.

The chain has TRBV7-2 and TRBJ1-6; no definite D call. Germline-derived CDR1 and CDR2 are SGHTA and FQGNSA. This CDR3 has 15 amino acids. Trimming left V 6 bases short and J 7 bases short, with 16 bases between. The CDR3 DNA follows: TGTGCCAGCAGGGAGGAGGCCCTTGGAAATTCACCCCTCCACTTT. Translation gives CASREEALGNSPLHF.